The 24 T cell receptor beta chains below come from one sample, sequenced in a study of regulatory T cells in long-lasting Graves disease. Time point noted: persistent/refractory GD, antithyroid drugs over 5 years with positive TRAb. RNA from PBMCs was the source of the TCR library. Researchers made TCR beta libraries by using iRepertoire HTBI primers and running Arm-PCR on CDR3 regions. TCRdb reanalysed the multiplex PCR reads using MiXCR and keeps one entry per CDR3 protein. The data hold fewer than 400,000 distinct CDR3 sequences, with around 21% observed a single time. The sequencing here drew on peripheral blood mononuclear cells (PBMCs), taken when the disease was refractory, from a patient treated with antithyroid drugs. The receptors stem from a female donor with Graves disease.

This clonotype was seen repeatedly, ten times or more. V is TRBV2 and J is TRBJ2-7, with 9 bases that match TRBD2. CDR1 is SNHLY and CDR2 is FYNNEI in the germline V gene. V lost 1 base and J lost 3; bases outside the gene matches: 7. This CDR3 spans 16 amino acids. The CDR3 nucleotides read TGTGCCAGCAGTGAAGGTTCCGCGGGAGGGATCTACGAGCAGTACTTC. Residues: CASSEGSAGGIYEQYF.

The sample holds many counts of this clonotype. J is TRBJ2-5 and V is TRBV30, with 9 bases lining up with TRBD1. The CDR3 runs to 13 residues. Germline CDR1 GTSNPN, CDR2 SVGIG (reference sequence). J was trimmed by 4 bases and V by 8 bases; bases with no gene match: 8. CDR3 bases: TGTGCCCAGAACAGGGGGCGCGGAGAGACCCAGTACTTC. Amino acids: CAQNRGRGETQYF. Looking up the rest from reference TRBV30 and TRBJ2-5 gives the full variable domain: SQTIHQWPATLVQPVGSPLSLECTVEGTSNPNLYWYRQAAGRGLQLLFYSVGIGQISSEVPQNLSASRPQDRQFILSSKKLLLSDSGFYLCAQNRGRGETQYFGPGTRLLVL.

This clonotype was counted at least ten times. The chain links TRBV6-5 to TRBJ2-7, with a weak D call TRBD1 (5 bases). The V end lost 2 bases, the J end lost 3 bases, and 20 bases lay between the germline ends. The V gene's germline CDR1 is MNHEY and CDR2 SVGAGI. CDR3 length equals 17 residues. CDR3 nucleotides: TGTGCCAGCAGTTACACCCCACGGACACCAGGCTTCTACGAGCAGTACTTC. Residues: CASSYTPRTPGFYEQYF.

Ten or more counts support this clonotype. The rearrangement uses TRBV12-3 or TRBV12-4 and TRBJ2-4, with 10 bases identical to TRBD1. The CDR3 extends over 15 amino acids. V lost 0 bases to trimming and J lost 6 bases; unmatched junction nucleotides: 2. The CDR3 DNA follows: TGTGCCAGCAGTTTAGCGACAGGGGGCGTAAACATTCAGTACTTC. Translating gives CASSLATGGVNIQYF.

The chain carries TRBV5-4 and TRBJ2-7; a possible D gene is TRBD2 (6 bases). CDR1 is SGHNT, CDR2 YYREEE, per germline (reference sequence). Trimming took 7 bases from V and 6 from J, leaving 14 bases between them. The CDR3 contains 12 residues. CDR3 sequence (DNA): TGTGCCAGCCTAGAGTTGGGGGGCGAGCAGTACTTC. As protein: CASLELGGEQYF. Filled out from reference TRBV5-4 and TRBJ2-7, the complete variable domain reads ETGVTQSPTHLIKTRGQQVTLRCSSQSGHNTVSWYQQALGQGPQFIFQYYREEENGRGNFPPRFSGLQFPNYSSELNVNALELDDSALYLCASLELGGEQYFGPGTRLTVT.

This clonotype was found a few times. The V call is TRBV27, the J call TRBJ2-2; D is perhaps TRBD1 (5 bases). The CDR3 contains 15 residues. Germline V gene sequence: CDR1 MNHEY, CDR2 SMNVEV (reference sequence). V was shortened by 2 bases and J by 2 bases, with 9 bases between the two germline ends. CDR3 region: CASSLDRYNTGELFF. The CDR3, as DNA: TGTGCCAGCAGTTTAGACAGATATAACACCGGGGAGCTGTTTTTT.

The chain recombines TRBV6-2 or TRBV6-3 with TRBJ2-5; no firm D call. V was shortened by 6 bases and J by 3 bases, with 11 bases between the two germline ends. Germline lookup yields CDR1 MNHEY and CDR2 SVGEGT. CDR3 length: 13 amino acids. CDR3 sequence: CASRTGPKETQYF. In DNA form, the CDR3 reads TGTGCCAGCAGGACTGGACCAAAAGAGACCCAGTACTTC.

The chain employs TRBV25-1 and TRBJ1-6; D is ambiguous. CDR1 is MGHDK and CDR2 is SYGVNS in the germline V gene. CDR3 size: 15 residues. V was trimmed by 1 base and J by 9 bases, leaving 13 bases between them. CDR3 sequence (DNA): TGTGCCAGCAGTGAATCGACATTCCGGATTTCACCCCTCCACTTT. It specifies CASSESTFRISPLHF.

CDR3 DNA: TGTGCCAGCAGTTATGAAGCGGAGGGGTACAATGAGCAGTTCTTC. It encodes CASSYEAEGYNEQFF. This rearrangement joins TRBV28 to TRBJ2-1, with D maybe TRBD2 (6 bases). The V end was cut by 4 bases, the J end by 4 bases, with 14 bases between. Germline V CDR1 and CDR2: MDHEN, SYDVKM. There are 15 residues in the CDR3.

In regard to this clonotype: This clone may be a read error of a much larger clone one base away. J is TRBJ2-7 and V is TRBV6-2 or TRBV6-3; D is undetermined. The CDR3 loop spans 15 amino acids. Germline V gene lookup returns CDR1 MNHEY and CDR2 SVGEGT. CDR3 sequence reads: CASSYSSSNSYEQHF. The DNA of the CDR3 is TGTGCCAGCAGTTACTCGAGTAGCAACTCCTACGAGCAGCACTTC.

The table lists this clonotype with many counts. The genes are TRBV6-1 and TRBJ1-5; possible D gene TRBD1, 5 bases. Germline V gene sequence: CDR1 MNHNS, CDR2 SASEGT. This CDR3 has 14 residues. V was cut by 5 bases and J by 2 bases, with 10 bases left in between. CDR3 DNA: TGTGCCAGCAGTAGAGGGACCGGCAATCAGCCCCAGCATTTT. Translating it yields CASSRGTGNQPQHF.

This clonotype was detected ten times or more. CDR3 loop: CASSLTTSGRYEQYF. CDR3 nucleotide sequence: TGTGCCAGCAGTCTTACTACTAGCGGGAGGTACGAGCAGTACTTC. The chain has TRBV28 and TRBJ2-7, with 12 bases that match TRBD2. From germline, CDR1 is MDHEN and CDR2 SYDVKM. The CDR3 has 15 residues. Trimming cost V 5 bases and J 4 bases; bases outside gene matches: 6.

The V and J genes are TRBV5-1 and TRBJ2-3; TRBD1 might be the D (6 bases). Germline V gene data show CDR1 as SGHRS and CDR2 as YFSETQ. This CDR3 has 14 residues. The ends were cut back, 4 bases at V and 4 bases at J, with 13 bases in the middle. The chain's CDR3 is CASSLGHPSDTQYF. CDR3 DNA: TGCGCCAGCAGCCTGGGACACCCGTCAGATACGCAGTATTTT.

This clonotype was recorded a few times. This may be a read error: a much more frequent sequence differs by one nucleotide. The chain employs TRBV7-9 and TRBJ2-7, with 13 bases identical to TRBD2. The CDR3 length is 15 residues. V was clipped by 5 bases and J by 3 bases; unmatched bases: 4. Germline-derived CDR1 and CDR2 are SEHNR and FQNEAQ (reference sequence). The CDR3 DNA sequence: TGTGCCAGCAGCCACGGGACTAGCGGGATCTACGAGCAGTACTTC. This translates into CASSHGTSGIYEQYF.

In its sample, this clonotype was seen many times. This chain uses TRBV7-2 with TRBJ1-1; 7 bases agree with TRBD1. Trimming at V came to 5 bases and at J to 0 bases, leaving 3 bases not matched to a gene. Germline CDR1 and CDR2: SGHTA and FQGNSA. The CDR3 has 14 residues. The CDR3 DNA reads TGTGCCAGCAGCCAGACAGGGCTGAACACTGAAGCTTTCTTT. It yields the protein CASSQTGLNTEAFF. The whole variable domain, filled in from reference TRBV7-2 and TRBJ1-1, reads GAGVSQSPSNKVTEKGKDVELRCDPISGHTALYWYRQSLGQGLEFLIYFQGNSAPDKSGLPSDRFSAERTGGSVSTLTIQRTQQEDSAVYLCASSQTGLNTEAFFGQGTRLTVV.

This clonotype was observed at least ten times. The chain carries TRBV29-1 and TRBJ1-1; 7 bases map to TRBD1. The CDR3 runs to 15 residues. V was pared by 5 bases and J by 0 bases, with 9 bases of the junction left unmatched. Germline values: CDR1 SQVTM, CDR2 ANQGSEA. CDR3 sequence: CSVQPGTDMNTEAFF. The CDR3, as DNA: TGCAGCGTTCAGCCCGGGACAGACATGAACACTGAAGCTTTCTTT.

This clonotype was recorded at least ten times. The J gene is TRBJ1-1, the V gene TRBV2; TRBD1 matches at 7 bases. The junction had 6 bases not matched to a gene; V was cut back by 3 bases and J by 5 bases. In germline, CDR1 is SNHLY, CDR2 FYNNEI. The CDR3 spans 14 residues. The CDR3 sequence is CASSDNRGGTEAFF. DNA for the CDR3: TGTGCCAGCAGTGACAACAGGGGAGGAACTGAAGCTTTCTTT.

This clonotype appeared a few times. The V and J genes are TRBV7-9 and TRBJ2-5, with D maybe TRBD2 (6 bases). V lost 5 bases and J 5 bases, leaving 12 bases between the germline ends. This CDR3 is 13 amino acids long. Germline V gene sequence: CDR1 SEHNR, CDR2 FQNEAQ (reference sequence). CDR3 region: CASSPTSRETQYF. CDR3 nucleotide sequence: TGTGCCAGCAGCCCTACTAGCAGGGAGACCCAGTACTTC.

In this sample, this clonotype turned up many times. The CDR3 coding sequence is TGTGCCAGCAGTTTAGGGCCTTTAATCAATCAGCCCCAGCATTTT. It codes for CASSLGPLINQPQHF. V usage is TRBV28 and J usage is TRBJ1-5; no clear D. Germline CDR1 reads MDHEN; CDR2 reads SYDVKM. The CDR3 consists of 15 residues. V dropped 2 bases and J dropped 3 bases, with 11 bases sitting between them.

This clonotype is a singleton in its sample. This chain joins TRBV5-5 and TRBJ1-6, with D possibly matching TRBD1 (6 bases). Trimming left V 0 bases short and J 1 base short, with 8 bases between. The CDR3 has 16 residues. CDR1 is SGHKS and CDR2 is YYEKEE in the germline V gene (reference sequence). The chain's CDR3 is CASSLVQGSYNSPLHF. In DNA form, the CDR3 reads TGTGCCAGCAGCTTGGTGCAGGGGTCCTATAATTCACCCCTCCACTTT.

This clonotype was seen only a few times. This chain joins TRBV30 and TRBJ1-2; no reliable D call. Germline loops: CDR1 GTSNPN, CDR2 SVGIG (reference sequence). This CDR3 has 14 amino acids. V shed 5 bases and J shed 4 bases, with 17 bases lying between them. The CDR3 DNA is TGTGCCTGGGCAGATTTCGGGGAGTCCTATGGCTACACCTTC. Amino acids: CAWADFGESYGYTF.

This clonotype was seen repeatedly, ten times or more. The chain carries TRBV7-2 and TRBJ2-7, with 7 positions matching TRBD2. The CDR3 length is 13 residues. Germline loops: CDR1 SGHTA, CDR2 FQGNSA. Germline trimming cut 6 bases from V and 11 bases from J; bases unmatched to any gene: 13. The CDR3 coding sequence is TGTGCCAGCAGTTCACTCTCGGGGACTACGGAGTACTTC. Translated: CASSSLSGTTEYF.

The chain carries TRBV6-5 and TRBJ2-6; maybe TRBD1 (7 bases). Germline values: CDR1 MNHEY, CDR2 SVGAGI. With 6 bases removed from V and 0 bases from J, the gap between germline ends came to 24 bases. This CDR3 comprises 20 residues. The CDR3 DNA is TGTGCCAGCAGATACACCTACCGACAGGGACTGGCCTCTGGGGCCAACGTCCTGACTTTC. Protein sequence: CASRYTYRQGLASGANVLTF.

This clonotype was recorded many times. The chain uses TRBV7-2 and TRBJ1-1; possible D gene TRBD1, 6 bases. V lost 1 base and J 4 bases, leaving 22 bases between the germline ends. The CDR3 contains 18 residues. Germline lookup yields CDR1 SGHTA and CDR2 FQGNSA. The CDR3 reads CASSLGKGTHGGSTEAFF. CDR3 DNA: TGTGCCAGCAGCTTAGGGAAAGGCACGCACGGGGGCTCCACTGAAGCTTTCTTT.